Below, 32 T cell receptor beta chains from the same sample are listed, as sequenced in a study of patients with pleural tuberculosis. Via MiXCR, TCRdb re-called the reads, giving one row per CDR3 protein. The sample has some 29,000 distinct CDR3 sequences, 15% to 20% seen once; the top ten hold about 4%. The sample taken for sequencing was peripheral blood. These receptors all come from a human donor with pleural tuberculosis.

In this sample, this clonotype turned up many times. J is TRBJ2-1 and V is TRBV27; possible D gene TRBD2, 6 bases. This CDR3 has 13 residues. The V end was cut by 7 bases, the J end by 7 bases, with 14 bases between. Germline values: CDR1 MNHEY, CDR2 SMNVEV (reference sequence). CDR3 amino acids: CASTSGVENEQFF. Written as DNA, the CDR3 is TGTGCCAGCACGTCGGGAGTGGAAAATGAGCAGTTCTTC.

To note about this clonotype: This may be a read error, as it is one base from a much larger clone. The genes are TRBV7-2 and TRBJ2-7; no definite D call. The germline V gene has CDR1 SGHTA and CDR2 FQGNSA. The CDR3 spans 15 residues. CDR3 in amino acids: CAGSLAPRRPYEQYF. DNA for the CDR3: TGTGCCGGCAGCTTAGCTCCGCGGCGGCCCTACGAGCAGTACTTC.

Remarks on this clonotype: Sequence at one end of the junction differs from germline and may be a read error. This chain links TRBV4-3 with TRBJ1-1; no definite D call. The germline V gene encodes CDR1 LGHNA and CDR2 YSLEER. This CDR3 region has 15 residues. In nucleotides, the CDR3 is TGCGCCAGCAGCCAAGAACGGGAATTGAACACTGAGGCTTTCTTT. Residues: CASSQERELNTEAFF.

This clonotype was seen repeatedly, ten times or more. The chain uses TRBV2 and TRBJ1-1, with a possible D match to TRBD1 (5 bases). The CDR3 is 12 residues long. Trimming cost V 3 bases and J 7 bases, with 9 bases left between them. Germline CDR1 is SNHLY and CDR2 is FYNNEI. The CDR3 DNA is TGTGCCAGCAGTGACAGGGCACTTGAAGCTTTCTTT. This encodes CASSDRALEAFF. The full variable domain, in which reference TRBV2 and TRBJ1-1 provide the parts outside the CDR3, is EPEVTQTPSHQVTQMGQEVILRCVPISNHLYFYWYRQILGQKVEFLVSFYNNEISEKSEIFDDQFSVERPDGSNFTLKIRSTKLEDSAMYFCASSDRALEAFFGQGTRLTVV.

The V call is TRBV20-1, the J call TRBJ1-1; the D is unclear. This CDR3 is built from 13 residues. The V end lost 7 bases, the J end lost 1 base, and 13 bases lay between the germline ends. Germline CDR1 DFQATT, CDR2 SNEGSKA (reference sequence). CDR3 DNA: TGCAGTGTGATCCAACGGAAGAACACTGAAGCTTTCTTT. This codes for CSVIQRKNTEAFF.

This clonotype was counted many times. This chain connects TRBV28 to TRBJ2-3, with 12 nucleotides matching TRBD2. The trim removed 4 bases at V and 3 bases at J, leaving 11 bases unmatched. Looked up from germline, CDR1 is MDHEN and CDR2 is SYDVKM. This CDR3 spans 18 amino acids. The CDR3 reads CASSSPSTSGGRTDTQYF. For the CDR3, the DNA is TGTGCCAGCAGTTCCCCCTCGACTAGCGGGGGCAGAACAGATACGCAGTATTTT.

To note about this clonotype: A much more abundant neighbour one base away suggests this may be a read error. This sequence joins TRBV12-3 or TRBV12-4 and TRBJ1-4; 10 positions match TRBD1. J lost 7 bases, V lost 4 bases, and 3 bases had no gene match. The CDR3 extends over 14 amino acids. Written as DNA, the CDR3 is TGTGCCAGCAGTTCGGACAGGGGGGGTGAAAAACTGTTTTTT. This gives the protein CASSSDRGGEKLFF.

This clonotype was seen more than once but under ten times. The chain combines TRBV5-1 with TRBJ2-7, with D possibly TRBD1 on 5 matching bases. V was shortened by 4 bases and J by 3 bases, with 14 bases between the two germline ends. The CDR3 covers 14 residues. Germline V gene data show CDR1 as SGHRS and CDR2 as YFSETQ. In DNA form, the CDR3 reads TGCGCCAGCAGCCCCGGCGCAGGGCACTACGAGCAGTACTTC. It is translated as CASSPGAGHYEQYF.

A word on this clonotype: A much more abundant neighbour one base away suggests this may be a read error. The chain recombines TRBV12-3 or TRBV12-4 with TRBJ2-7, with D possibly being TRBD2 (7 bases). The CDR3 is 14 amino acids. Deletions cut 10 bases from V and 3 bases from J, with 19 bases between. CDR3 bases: TGTGCCACCGATCGGGGAGGGGGGCTCTACGAGCAGTACTTC. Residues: CATDRGGGLYEQYF.

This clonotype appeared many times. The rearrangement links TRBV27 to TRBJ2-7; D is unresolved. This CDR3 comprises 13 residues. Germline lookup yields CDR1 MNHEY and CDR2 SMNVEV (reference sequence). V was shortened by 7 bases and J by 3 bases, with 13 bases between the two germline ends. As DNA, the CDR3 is TGTGCCAGCACTAGTAACATGCACTACGAGCAGTACTTC. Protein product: CASTSNMHYEQYF.

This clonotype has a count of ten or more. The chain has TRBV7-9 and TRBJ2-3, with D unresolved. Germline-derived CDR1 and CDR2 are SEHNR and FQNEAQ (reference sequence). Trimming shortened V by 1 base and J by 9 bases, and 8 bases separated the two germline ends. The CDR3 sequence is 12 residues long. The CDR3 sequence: CASSLDLPTQYF. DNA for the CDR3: TGTGCCAGCAGCTTAGACCTCCCGACGCAGTATTTT.

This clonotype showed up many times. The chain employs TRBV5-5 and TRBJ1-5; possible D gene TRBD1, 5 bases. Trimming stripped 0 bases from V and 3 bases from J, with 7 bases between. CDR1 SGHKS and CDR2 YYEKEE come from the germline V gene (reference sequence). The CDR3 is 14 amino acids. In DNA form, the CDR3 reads TGTGCCAGCAGCTTGGCAGGGATCAATCAGCCCCAGCATTTT. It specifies CASSLAGINQPQHF.

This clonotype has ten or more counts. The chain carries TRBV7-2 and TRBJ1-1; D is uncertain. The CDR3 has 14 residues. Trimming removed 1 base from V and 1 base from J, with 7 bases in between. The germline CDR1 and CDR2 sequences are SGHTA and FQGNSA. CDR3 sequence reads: CASSLGGRNTEAFF. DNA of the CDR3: TGTGCCAGCAGCTTAGGTGGGCGGAACACTGAAGCTTTCTTT. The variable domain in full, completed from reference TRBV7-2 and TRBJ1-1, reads GAGVSQSPSNKVTEKGKDVELRCDPISGHTALYWYRQSLGQGLEFLIYFQGNSAPDKSGLPSDRFSAERTGGSVSTLTIQRTQQEDSAVYLCASSLGGRNTEAFFGQGTRLTVV.

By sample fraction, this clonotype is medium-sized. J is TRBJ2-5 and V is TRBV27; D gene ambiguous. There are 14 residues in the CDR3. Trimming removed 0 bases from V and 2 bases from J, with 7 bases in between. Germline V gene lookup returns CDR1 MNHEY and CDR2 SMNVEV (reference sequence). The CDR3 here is CASSLSRVQETQYF. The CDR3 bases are TGTGCCAGCAGTTTATCAAGGGTTCAAGAGACCCAGTACTTC.

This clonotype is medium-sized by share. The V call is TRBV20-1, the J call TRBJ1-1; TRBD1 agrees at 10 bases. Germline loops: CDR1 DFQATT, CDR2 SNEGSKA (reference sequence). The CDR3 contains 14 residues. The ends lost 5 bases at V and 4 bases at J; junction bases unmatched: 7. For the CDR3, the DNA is TGCAGTGCTTTCCCGGGACAGGGGTCCACTGAAGCTTTCTTT. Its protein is CSAFPGQGSTEAFF.

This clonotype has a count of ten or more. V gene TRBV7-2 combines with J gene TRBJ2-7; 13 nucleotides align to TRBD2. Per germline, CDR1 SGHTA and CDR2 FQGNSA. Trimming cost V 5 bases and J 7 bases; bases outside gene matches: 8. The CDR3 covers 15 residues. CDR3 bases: TGTGCCAGCAGCCAACCCGGGACTAGCGGGGTTGAGCAGTACTTC. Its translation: CASSQPGTSGVEQYF.

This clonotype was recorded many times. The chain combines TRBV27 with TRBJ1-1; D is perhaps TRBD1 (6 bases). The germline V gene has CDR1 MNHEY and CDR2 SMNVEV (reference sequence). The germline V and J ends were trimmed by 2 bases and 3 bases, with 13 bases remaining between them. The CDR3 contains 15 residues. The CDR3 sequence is CASSLLGAGDTEAFF. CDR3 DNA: TGTGCCAGCAGTTTACTGGGGGCAGGGGACACTGAAGCTTTCTTT.

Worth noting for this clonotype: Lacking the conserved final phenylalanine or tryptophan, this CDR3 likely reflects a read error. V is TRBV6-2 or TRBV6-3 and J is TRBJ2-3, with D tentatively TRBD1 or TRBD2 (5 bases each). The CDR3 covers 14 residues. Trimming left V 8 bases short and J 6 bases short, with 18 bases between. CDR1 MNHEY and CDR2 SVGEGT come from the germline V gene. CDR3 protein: CASGSGLAADTQYL. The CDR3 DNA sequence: TGTGCCAGCGGGTCGGGGCTAGCCGCGGATACGCAGTATCTT.

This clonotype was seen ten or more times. The DNA for the CDR3 is TGTGCCAACCAAAGGAGCTCAAGCTACGAGCAGTACTTC. Its protein product is CANQRSSSYEQYF. The chain uses TRBV2 and TRBJ2-7; D remains ambiguous. V lost 10 bases, J lost 3 bases, and 16 bases lay in between. Germline CDR1 and CDR2: SNHLY and FYNNEI. The CDR3 is 13 residues long.

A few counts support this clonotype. DNA for the CDR3: TGTGCCAGCAGCGTAGGGATAGGGGATAATGGCTACACCTTC. Protein: CASSVGIGDNGYTF. The J gene is TRBJ1-2, the V gene TRBV9; a weak D match, TRBD1 (5 bases). This CDR3 spans 14 amino acids. Trimming removed 0 bases from V and 6 bases from J, with 12 bases in between. Per the germline V gene, CDR1 is SGDLS and CDR2 is YYNGEE. The full variable domain, with the rest looked up from reference TRBV9 and TRBJ1-2, is DSGVTQTPKHLITATGQRVTLRCSPRSGDLSVYWYQQSLDQGLQFLIQYYNGEERAKGNILERFSAQQFPDLHSELNLSSLELGDSALYFCASSVGIGDNGYTFGSGTRLTVV.

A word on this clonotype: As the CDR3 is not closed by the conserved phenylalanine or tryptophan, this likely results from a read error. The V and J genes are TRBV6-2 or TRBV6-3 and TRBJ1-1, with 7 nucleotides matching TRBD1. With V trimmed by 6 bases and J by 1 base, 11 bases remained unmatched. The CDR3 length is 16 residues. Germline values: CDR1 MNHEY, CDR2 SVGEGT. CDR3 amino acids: CASSQLVGQPNTEAFI. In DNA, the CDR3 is TGTGCCAGCAGCCAACTGGTGGGACAGCCGAACACTGAAGCTTTCATT.

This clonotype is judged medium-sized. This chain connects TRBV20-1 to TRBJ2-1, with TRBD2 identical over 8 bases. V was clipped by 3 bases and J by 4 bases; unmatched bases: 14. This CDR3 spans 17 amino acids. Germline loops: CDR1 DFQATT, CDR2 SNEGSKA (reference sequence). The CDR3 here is CSASPRGGRTGYNEQFF. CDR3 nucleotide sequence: TGCAGTGCTAGCCCTCGGGGCGGGAGGACGGGGTACAATGAGCAGTTCTTC.

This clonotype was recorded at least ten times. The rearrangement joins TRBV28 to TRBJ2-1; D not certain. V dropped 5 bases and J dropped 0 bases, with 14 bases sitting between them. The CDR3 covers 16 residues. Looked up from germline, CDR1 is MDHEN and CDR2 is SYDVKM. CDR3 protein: CASSERTQSSYNEQFF. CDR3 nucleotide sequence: TGTGCCAGCAGTGAAAGGACGCAGAGCTCCTACAATGAGCAGTTCTTC.

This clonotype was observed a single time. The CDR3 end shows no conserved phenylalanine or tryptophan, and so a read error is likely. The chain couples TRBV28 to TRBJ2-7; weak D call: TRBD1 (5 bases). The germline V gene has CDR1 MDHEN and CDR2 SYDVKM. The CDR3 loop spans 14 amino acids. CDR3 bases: TGTGCCAACAGTTTGAACAGGCAGACCCACGAGCAGTACTCC. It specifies CANSLNRQTHEQYS.

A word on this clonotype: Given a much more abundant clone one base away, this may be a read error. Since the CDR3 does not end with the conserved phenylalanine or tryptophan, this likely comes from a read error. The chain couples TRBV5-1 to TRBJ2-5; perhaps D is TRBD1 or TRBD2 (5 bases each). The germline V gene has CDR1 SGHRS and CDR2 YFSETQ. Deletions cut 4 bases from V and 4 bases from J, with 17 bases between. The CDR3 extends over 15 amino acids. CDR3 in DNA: TGCGCCAGCAGCCAGACCAGGGAGTTCCGAGAGACCCAGTACCTC. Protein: CASSQTREFRETQYL.

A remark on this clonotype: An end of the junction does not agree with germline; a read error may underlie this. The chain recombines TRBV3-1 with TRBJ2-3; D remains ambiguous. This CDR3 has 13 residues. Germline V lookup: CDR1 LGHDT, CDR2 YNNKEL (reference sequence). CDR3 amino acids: CAISQDFTDTQYF. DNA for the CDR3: TGTGCCATCAGCCAAGATTTCACAGATACGCAGTATTTT.

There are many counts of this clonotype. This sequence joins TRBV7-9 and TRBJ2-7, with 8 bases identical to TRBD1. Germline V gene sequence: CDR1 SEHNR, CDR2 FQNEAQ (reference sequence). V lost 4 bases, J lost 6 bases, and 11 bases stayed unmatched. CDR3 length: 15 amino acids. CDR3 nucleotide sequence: TGTGCCAGCAGCTCATTGACAGGGGCTATGGGCGAGCAGTACTTC. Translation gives CASSSLTGAMGEQYF. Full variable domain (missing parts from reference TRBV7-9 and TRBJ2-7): DTGVSQNPRHKITKRGQNVTFRCDPISEHNRLYWYRQTLGQGPEFLTYFQNEAQLEKSRLLSDRFSAERPKGSFSTLEIQRTEQGDSAMYLCASSSLTGAMGEQYFGPGTRLTVT.

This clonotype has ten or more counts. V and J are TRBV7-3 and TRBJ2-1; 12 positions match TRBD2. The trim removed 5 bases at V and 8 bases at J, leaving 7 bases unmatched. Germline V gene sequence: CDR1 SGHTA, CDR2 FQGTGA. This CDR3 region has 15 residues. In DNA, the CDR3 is TGTGCCAGCAGCGGCTCTAGCGGGGGGGCCGATGAGCAGTTCTTC. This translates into CASSGSSGGADEQFF.

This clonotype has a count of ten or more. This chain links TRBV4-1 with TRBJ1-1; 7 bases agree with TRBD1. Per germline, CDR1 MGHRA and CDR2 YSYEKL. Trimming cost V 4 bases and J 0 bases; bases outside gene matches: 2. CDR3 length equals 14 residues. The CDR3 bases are TGCGCCAGCAGCCGGGACAGCATGAACACTGAAGCTTTCTTT. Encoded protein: CASSRDSMNTEAFF.

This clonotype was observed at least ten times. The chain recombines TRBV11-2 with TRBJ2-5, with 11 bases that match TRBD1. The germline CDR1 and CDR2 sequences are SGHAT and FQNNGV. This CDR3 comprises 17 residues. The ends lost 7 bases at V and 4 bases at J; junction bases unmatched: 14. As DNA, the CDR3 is TGTGCCAGCACCACCCATTTGGACAGGGGGCGCGGAGAGACCCAGTACTTC. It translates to CASTTHLDRGRGETQYF.

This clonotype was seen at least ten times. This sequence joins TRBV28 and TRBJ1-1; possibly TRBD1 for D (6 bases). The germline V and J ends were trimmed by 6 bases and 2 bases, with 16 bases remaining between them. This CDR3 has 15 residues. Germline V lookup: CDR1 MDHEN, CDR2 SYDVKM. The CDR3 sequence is CASSPPDRLNTEAFF. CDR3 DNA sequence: TGTGCCAGCAGCCCTCCCGACAGGTTAAACACTGAAGCTTTCTTT.

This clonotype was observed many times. CDR3 amino acids: CASSLDRTYEQYF. The CDR3 coding sequence is TGTGCCAGCAGCTTAGACAGGACCTACGAGCAGTACTTC. The rearrangement uses TRBV7-3 and TRBJ2-7, with D tentatively TRBD1 (6 bases). CDR3 length: 13 residues. Trimming pared 2 bases from V and 2 bases from J, leaving 7 bases between. Germline loops: CDR1 SGHTA, CDR2 FQGTGA.